This T cell receptor (beta chain) was identified in a study of blood T cell repertoires in COVID-19. This CDR3 is built from 13 residues. The V and J ends lost 3 bases and 7 bases respectively, with 12 bases between them. Assay: immunoSEQ multiplex PCR; the TCRdb copy retains only in-frame clones and omits some. This table has 440,000 or so clones, around 91% appearing once. This TCR came from a woman between 35 and 50 years old with COVID-19, enrolled during active disease. The gene calls are TRBV12-3 or TRBV12-4 and TRBJ1-1, with D maybe TRBD1 (5 bases). The specimen was peripheral blood. For the CDR3, the DNA is TGTGCCAGCAGTTTGGGCAGGGCCGGTGAAGCTTTCTTT. Amino acids: CASSLGRAGEAFF.